What follows is one T cell receptor beta chain and its context. Its cognate antigen is unknown. These data are taken from a study of identifying expanded T cells in peripheral blood. Regarding the study as a whole: Technical replicates showed roughly 1.2 changed clones; about 2 weeks roughly 16; four weeks 19.

Healthy donors had no documented immune events, such as infections, while sampled. Sequencing used immunoSEQ multiplex PCR; TCRdb keeps in-frame clones, though not all of them. The sample records 95,000 to 150,000 clones, 84% being singletons. The V end was cut by 4 bases, the J end by 5 bases, with 12 bases between. Germline V gene sequence: CDR1 GTSNPN, CDR2 SVGIG (reference sequence). CDR3 length: 14 residues. The TCR sequence derives from a person between 18 and 75 years old in good health. This chain uses TRBV30 with TRBJ1-6; no firm D call. What was sequenced was blood. DNA of the CDR3: TGTGCCTGGAACGTGGAGCTGGATAATTCACCCCTCCACTTT. Translation: CAWNVELDNSPLHF.